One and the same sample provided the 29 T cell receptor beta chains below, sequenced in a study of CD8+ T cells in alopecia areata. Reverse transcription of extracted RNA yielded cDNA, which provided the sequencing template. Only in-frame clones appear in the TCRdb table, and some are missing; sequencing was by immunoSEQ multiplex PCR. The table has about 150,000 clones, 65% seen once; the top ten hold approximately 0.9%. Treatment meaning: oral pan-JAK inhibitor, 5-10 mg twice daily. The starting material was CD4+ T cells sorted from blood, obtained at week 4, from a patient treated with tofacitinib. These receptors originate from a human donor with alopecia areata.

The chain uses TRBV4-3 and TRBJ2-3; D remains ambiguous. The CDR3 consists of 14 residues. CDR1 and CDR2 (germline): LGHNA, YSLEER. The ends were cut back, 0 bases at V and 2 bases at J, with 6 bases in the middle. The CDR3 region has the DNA TGCGCCAGCAGCCAAGATCCCAACACAGATACGCAGTATTTT. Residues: CASSQDPNTDTQYF.

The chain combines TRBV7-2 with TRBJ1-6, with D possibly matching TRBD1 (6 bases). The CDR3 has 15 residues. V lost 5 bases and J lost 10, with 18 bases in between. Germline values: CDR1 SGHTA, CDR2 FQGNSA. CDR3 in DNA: TGTGCCAGCAGCATCGGCGGGGACAATCCCTCACCCCTCCACTTT. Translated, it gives CASSIGGDNPSPLHF.

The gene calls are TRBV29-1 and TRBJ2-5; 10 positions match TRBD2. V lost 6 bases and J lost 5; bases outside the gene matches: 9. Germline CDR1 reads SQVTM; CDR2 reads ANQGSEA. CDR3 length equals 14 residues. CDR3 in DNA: TGCAGCGTGCCCCTAGCGGGGGTTAGGGAGACCCAGTACTTC. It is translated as CSVPLAGVRETQYF.

CDR3 nucleotide sequence: TGCAGCGCTGGCAGGGATTCCAAGGGCGGGGAGCTGTTTTTT. Translating gives CSAGRDSKGGELFF. The chain uses TRBV29-1 and TRBJ2-2; maybe TRBD1 (5 bases). The germline V and J ends were trimmed by 7 bases and 7 bases, with 19 bases remaining between them. Germline V gene sequence: CDR1 SQVTM, CDR2 ANQGSEA. The CDR3 is 14 amino acids.

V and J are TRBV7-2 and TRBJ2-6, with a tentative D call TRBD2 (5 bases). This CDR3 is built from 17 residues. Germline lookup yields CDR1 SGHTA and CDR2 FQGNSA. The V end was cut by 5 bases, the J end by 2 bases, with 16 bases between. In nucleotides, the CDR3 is TGTGCCAGCAGCGCTATCAAGCGGCTAGCTGGGGCCAACGTCCTGACTTTC. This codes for CASSAIKRLAGANVLTF.

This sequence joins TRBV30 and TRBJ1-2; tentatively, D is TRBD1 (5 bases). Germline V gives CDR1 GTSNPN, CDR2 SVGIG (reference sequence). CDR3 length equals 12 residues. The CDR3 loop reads CARDSRNYGYTF. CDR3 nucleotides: TGTGCGCGGGACTCCCGAAATTATGGCTACACCTTC.

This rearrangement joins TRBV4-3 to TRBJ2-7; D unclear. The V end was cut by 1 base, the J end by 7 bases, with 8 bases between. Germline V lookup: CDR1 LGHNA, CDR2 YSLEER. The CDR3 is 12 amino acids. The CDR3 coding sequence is TGCGCCAGCAGCCAAGGGATGGGGGAGCAGTACTTC. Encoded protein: CASSQGMGEQYF.

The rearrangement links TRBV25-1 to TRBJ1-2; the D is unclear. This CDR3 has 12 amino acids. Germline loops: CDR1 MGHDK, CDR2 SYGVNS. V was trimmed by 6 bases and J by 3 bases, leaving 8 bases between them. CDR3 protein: CASSAADYGYTF. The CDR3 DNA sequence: TGTGCCAGCAGCGCGGCGGACTATGGCTACACCTTC.

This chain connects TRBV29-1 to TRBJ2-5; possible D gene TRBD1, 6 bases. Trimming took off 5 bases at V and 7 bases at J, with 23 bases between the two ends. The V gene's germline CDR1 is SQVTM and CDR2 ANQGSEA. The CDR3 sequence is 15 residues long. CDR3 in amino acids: CSVSGGQPLDVTQYF. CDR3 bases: TGCAGCGTTTCAGGCGGACAGCCCCTAGATGTGACCCAGTACTTC.

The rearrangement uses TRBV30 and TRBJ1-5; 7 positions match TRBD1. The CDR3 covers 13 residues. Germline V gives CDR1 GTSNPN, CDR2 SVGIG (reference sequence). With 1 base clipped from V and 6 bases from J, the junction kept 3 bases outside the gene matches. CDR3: CAWSADRVQPQHF. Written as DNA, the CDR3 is TGTGCCTGGAGTGCAGACAGGGTTCAGCCCCAGCATTTT.

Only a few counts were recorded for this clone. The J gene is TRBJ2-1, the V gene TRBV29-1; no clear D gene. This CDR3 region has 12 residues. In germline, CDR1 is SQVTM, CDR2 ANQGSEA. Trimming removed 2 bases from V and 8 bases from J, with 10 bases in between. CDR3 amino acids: CSVEFIRDEQFF. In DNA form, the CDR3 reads TGCAGCGTTGAATTTATTCGCGATGAGCAGTTCTTC.

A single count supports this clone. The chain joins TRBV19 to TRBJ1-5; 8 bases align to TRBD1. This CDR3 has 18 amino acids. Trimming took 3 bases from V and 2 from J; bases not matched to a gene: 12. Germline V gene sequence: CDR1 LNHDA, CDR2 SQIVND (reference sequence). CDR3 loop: CASSIRGRDNWGNQPQHF. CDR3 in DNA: TGTGCCAGTAGTATCAGGGGGCGGGACAACTGGGGCAATCAGCCCCAGCATTTT.

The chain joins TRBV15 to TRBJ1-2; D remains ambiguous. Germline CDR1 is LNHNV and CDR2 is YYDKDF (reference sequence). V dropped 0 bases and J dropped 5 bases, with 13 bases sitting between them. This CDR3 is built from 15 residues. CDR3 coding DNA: TGTGCCACCAGCAGAGATCGAAACCGGCCATATGGCTACACCTTC. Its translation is CATSRDRNRPYGYTF.

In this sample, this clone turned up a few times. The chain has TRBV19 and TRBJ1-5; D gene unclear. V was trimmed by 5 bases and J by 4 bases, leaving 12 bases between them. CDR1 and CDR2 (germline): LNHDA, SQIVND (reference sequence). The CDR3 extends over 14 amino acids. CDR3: CASSPYSGNQPQHF. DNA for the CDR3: TGTGCCAGTAGTCCATACAGCGGGAATCAGCCCCAGCATTTT.

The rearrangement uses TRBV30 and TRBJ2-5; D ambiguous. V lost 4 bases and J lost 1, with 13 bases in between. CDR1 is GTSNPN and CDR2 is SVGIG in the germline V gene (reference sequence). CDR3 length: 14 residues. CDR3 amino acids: CAWTSFSFQETQYF. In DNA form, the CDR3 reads TGTGCCTGGACCTCCTTTAGCTTCCAAGAGACCCAGTACTTC.

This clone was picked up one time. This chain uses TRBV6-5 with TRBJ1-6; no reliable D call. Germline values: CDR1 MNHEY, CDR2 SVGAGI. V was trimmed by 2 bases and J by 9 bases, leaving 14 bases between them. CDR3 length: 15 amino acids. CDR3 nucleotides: TGTGCCAGCAGTTACGGGTCCCCTCGGGGTTCACCCCTCCACTTT. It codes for CASSYGSPRGSPLHF.

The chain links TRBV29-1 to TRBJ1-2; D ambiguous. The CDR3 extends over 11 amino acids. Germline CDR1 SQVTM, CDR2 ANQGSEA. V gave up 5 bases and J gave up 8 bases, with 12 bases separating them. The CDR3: CSVSGGGGYTF. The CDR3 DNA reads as TGCAGCGTTTCGGGAGGTGGAGGCTACACCTTC.

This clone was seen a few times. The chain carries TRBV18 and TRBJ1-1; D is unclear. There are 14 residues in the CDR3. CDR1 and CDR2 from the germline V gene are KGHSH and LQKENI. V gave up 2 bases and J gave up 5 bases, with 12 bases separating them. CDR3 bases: TGTGCCAGCTCACCAGGAGGAGGGAATACTGAAGCTTTCTTT. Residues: CASSPGGGNTEAFF.

The CDR3 DNA is TGCGCCAGCAGCCAAGGGCGACAGACACACACTGAAGCTTTCTTT. Translating gives CASSQGRQTHTEAFF. The chain combines TRBV4-1 with TRBJ1-1; perhaps TRBD1 as D (5 bases). This CDR3 region has 15 residues. Germline V gene data show CDR1 as MGHRA and CDR2 as YSYEKL. Trimming pared 1 base from V and 3 bases from J, leaving 12 bases between.

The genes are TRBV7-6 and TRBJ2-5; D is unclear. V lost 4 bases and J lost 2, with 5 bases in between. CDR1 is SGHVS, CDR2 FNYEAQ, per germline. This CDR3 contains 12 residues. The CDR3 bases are TGTGCCAGCAGCTCTAGTCAAGAGACCCAGTACTTC. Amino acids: CASSSSQETQYF.

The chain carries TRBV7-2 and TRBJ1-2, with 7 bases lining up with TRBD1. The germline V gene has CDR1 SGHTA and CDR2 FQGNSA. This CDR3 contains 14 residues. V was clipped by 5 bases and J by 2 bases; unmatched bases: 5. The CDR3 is CASSMTGWNYGYTF. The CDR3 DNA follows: TGTGCCAGCAGCATGACAGGGTGGAACTATGGCTACACCTTC.

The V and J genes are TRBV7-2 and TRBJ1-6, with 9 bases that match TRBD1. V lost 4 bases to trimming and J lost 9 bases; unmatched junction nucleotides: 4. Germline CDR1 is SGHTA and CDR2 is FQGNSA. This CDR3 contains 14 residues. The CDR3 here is CASSSQGAGSPLHF. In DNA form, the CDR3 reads TGTGCCAGCAGCTCACAGGGGGCAGGTTCACCCCTCCACTTT. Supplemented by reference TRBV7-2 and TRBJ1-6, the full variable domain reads GAGVSQSPSNKVTEKGKDVELRCDPISGHTALYWYRQSLGQGLEFLIYFQGNSAPDKSGLPSDRFSAERTGGSVSTLTIQRTQQEDSAVYLCASSSQGAGSPLHFGNGTRLTVT.

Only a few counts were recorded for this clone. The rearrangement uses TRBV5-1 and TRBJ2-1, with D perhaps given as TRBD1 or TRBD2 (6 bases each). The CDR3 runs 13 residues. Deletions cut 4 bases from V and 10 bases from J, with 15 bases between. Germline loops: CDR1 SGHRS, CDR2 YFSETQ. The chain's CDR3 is CASSRPGADEQFF. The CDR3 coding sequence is TGCGCCAGCAGCCGCCCGGGGGCGGACGAGCAGTTCTTC.

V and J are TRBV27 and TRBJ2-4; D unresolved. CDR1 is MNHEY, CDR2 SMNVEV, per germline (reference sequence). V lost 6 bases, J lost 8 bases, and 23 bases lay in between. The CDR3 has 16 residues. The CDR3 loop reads CASSPMVKVARDIQYF. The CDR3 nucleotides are TGTGCCAGCAGCCCGATGGTTAAGGTGGCTCGGGACATTCAGTACTTC.

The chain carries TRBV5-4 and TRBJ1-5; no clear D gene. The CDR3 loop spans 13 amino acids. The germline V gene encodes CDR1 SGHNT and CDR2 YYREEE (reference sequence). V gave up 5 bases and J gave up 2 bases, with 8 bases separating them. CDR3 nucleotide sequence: TGTGCCAGCAGTCAAGCGGGCAATCAGCCCCAGCATTTT. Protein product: CASSQAGNQPQHF.

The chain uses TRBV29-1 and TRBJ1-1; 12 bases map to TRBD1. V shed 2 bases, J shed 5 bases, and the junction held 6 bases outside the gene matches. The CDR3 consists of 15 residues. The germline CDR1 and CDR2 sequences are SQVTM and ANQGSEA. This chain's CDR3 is CSVERAGQGATEAFF. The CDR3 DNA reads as TGCAGCGTTGAACGTGCGGGACAGGGGGCGACTGAAGCTTTCTTT.

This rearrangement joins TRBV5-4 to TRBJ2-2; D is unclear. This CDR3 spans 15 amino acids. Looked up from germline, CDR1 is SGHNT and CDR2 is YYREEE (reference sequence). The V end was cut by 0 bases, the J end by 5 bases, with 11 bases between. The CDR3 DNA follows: TGTGCCAGCAGCTTGGAGGACGGTGTGACCGGGGAGCTGTTTTTT. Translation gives CASSLEDGVTGELFF.

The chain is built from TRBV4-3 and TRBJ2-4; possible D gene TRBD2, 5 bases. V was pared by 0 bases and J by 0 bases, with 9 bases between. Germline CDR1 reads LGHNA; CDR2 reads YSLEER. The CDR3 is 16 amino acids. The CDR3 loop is CASSQDRGLAKNIQYF. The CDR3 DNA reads TGCGCCAGCAGCCAAGATAGAGGGTTAGCCAAAAACATTCAGTACTTC.

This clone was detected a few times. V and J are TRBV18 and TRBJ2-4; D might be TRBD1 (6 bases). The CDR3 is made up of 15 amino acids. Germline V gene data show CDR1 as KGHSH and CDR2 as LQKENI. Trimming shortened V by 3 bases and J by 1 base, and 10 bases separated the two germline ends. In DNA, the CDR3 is TGTGCCAGCTCACCGGACAGCGCGGCCAAAAACATTCAGTACTTC. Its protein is CASSPDSAAKNIQYF. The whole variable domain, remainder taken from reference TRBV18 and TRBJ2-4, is NAGVMQNPRHLVRRRGQEARLRCSPMKGHSHVYWYRQLPEEGLKFMVYLQKENIIDESGMPKERFSAEFPKEGPSILRIQQVVRGDSAAYFCASSPDSAAKNIQYFGAGTRLSVL.